This note documents a single TCR beta chain sequence. With 60 Vbeta and 13 Jbeta primers, the PCR was carried out. The data were produced by immunoSEQ multiplex PCR, yet TCRdb's version contains in-frame clones alone and is incomplete. The sample has some 200,000 clones; around four fifths are singletons. V was cut by 1 base and J by 3 bases, with 9 bases left in between. Germline V gives CDR1 MNHNS, CDR2 SASEGT. The CDR3 runs to 14 residues. This sample stems from a study of cytomegalovirus exposure and HLA in healthy donors. This chain links TRBV6-1 with TRBJ1-1; a weak D match, TRBD1 (6 bases). The specimen was PBMCs. The receptor was isolated from a boy aged 2 to 10 in good health and CMV-seronegative. The CDR3 reads CASSEGGTHTEAFF. CDR3 DNA: TGTGCCAGCAGTGAAGGGGGGACACACACTGAAGCTTTCTTT.